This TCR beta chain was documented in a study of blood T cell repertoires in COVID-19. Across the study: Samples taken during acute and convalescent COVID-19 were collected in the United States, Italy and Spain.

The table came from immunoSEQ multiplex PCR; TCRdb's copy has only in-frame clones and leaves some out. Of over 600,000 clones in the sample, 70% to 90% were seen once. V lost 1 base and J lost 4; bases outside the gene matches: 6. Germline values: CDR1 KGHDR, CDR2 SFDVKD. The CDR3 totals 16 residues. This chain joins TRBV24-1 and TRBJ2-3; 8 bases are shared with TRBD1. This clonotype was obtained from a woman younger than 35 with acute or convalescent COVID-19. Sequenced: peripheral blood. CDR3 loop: CATSDFAPQGADTQYF. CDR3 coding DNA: TGTGCCACCAGTGATTTTGCCCCACAGGGGGCAGATACGCAGTATTTT.